This T cell receptor beta chain was obtained from a study of blood T cell repertoires in COVID-19. The method was immunoSEQ multiplex PCR; TCRdb's version includes in-frame clones alone and lacks a portion of them. This sample carries 150,000 to 200,000 clones, approximately 80% of them seen once, and the ten largest clones take around a sixth. All enrollees were about 18 to 100 years old and from about two dozen US areas. Clinical history as reported by participants underpinned cohort assignment. The sequence came from a woman aged 50 to 65 who had recovered from COVID-19. What was sequenced was PBMCs or T cells enriched from blood (not recorded which).

The CDR3 DNA reads as TGTGCCAGTAGCCGTGGGCCCCCAGGGACTGGAAACACCATATATTTT. Its translation is CASSRGPPGTGNTIYF. The chain joins TRBV19 to TRBJ1-3, with a possible D match to TRBD1 (5 bases). V dropped 6 bases and J dropped 2 bases, with 17 bases sitting between them. Looked up from germline, CDR1 is LNHDA and CDR2 is SQIVND (reference sequence). The CDR3 runs to 16 residues. Using reference TRBV19 and TRBJ1-3 for the parts outside the CDR3, the full variable domain is DGGITQSPKYLFRKEGQNVTLSCEQNLNHDAMYWYRQDPGQGLRLIYYSQIVNDFQKGDIAEGYSVSREKKESFPLTVTSAQKNPTAFYLCASSRGPPGTGNTIYFGEGSWLTVV.